These T cell receptor beta chains were read from a single sample in a study of CXCR3-negative and CXCR3-positive naive CD8 T cells. Using the 5' RACE reads, TCRdb records one entry per CDR3 protein without DNA. The sample features approximately 56,000 distinct CDR3 sequences, with more than 1.3% in its top ten. Material for sequencing was naive CXCR3- CD8+ T cells from blood. These receptor sequences come from a human donor in good health. Some clones in this sample may be carry-over from other donors' samples. Both conserved end residues are part of each CDR3. Fields, in order: V gene, clone size, J gene, CDR3 protein. Clone size is shown for a subset of rows, as once, few, many or a class of expanded clone.

v_call: TRBV20-1; clone_size: -; j_call: TRBJ1-2; cdr3_aa: CSARARDRAIRDYGYTF
v_call: TRBV15; clone_size: -; j_call: TRBJ2-6; cdr3_aa: CATSKTLLQGTGANVLTF
v_call: TRBV9; clone_size: -; j_call: TRBJ2-1; cdr3_aa: CASSARAAGGGNEQFF
v_call: TRBV6-2/TRBV6-3; clone_size: -; j_call: TRBJ2-7; cdr3_aa: CASNDRLTYEQYF
v_call: TRBV19; clone_size: -; j_call: TRBJ2-1; cdr3_aa: CASRKAGASYNEQFF
v_call: TRBV23-1; clone_size: -; j_call: TRBJ2-7; cdr3_aa: CASSQSQTATSGEEQYF
v_call: TRBV13; clone_size: -; j_call: TRBJ2-1; cdr3_aa: CASSTRSGVTYNEQFF
v_call: TRBV5-1; clone_size: -; j_call: TRBJ2-3; cdr3_aa: CASSLTTPDTQYF
v_call: TRBV20-1; clone_size: -; j_call: TRBJ2-3; cdr3_aa: CSAGASGRTDTQYF
v_call: TRBV18; clone_size: -; j_call: TRBJ2-7; cdr3_aa: CASSPYDRGRLYEQYF
v_call: TRBV5-1; clone_size: -; j_call: TRBJ1-1; cdr3_aa: CASSAQGLDGTEAFF
v_call: TRBV12-3/TRBV12-4; clone_size: -; j_call: TRBJ2-1; cdr3_aa: CASRLGKRDTNNEQFF
v_call: TRBV6-2/TRBV6-3; clone_size: -; j_call: TRBJ2-7; cdr3_aa: CASSYPGSYEQYF
v_call: TRBV15; clone_size: -; j_call: TRBJ1-5; cdr3_aa: CATSRESPNQPQHF
v_call: TRBV28; clone_size: -; j_call: TRBJ2-7; cdr3_aa: CASSYQGRYEQYF
v_call: TRBV4-2; clone_size: -; j_call: TRBJ2-3; cdr3_aa: CASSQGWVGEPDTQYF
v_call: TRBV29-1; clone_size: -; j_call: TRBJ1-1; cdr3_aa: CSALDRSPNTEAFF
v_call: TRBV4-1; clone_size: -; j_call: TRBJ2-7; cdr3_aa: CASSQVAGRSGYEQYF
v_call: TRBV4-3; clone_size: -; j_call: TRBJ2-5; cdr3_aa: CASSQGPGSGQETQYF
v_call: TRBV5-4; clone_size: -; j_call: TRBJ1-1; cdr3_aa: CASSPDRGVNEAFF
v_call: TRBV4-1; clone_size: -; j_call: TRBJ1-1; cdr3_aa: CASSPPTGGDTEAFF
v_call: TRBV12-3/TRBV12-4; clone_size: -; j_call: TRBJ2-7; cdr3_aa: CASSGGDRGVYEQYF
v_call: TRBV5-1; clone_size: -; j_call: TRBJ2-2; cdr3_aa: CASSLESPFLGELFF
v_call: TRBV10-3; clone_size: -; j_call: TRBJ2-7; cdr3_aa: CAIGGGQAEAYEQYF
v_call: TRBV19; clone_size: -; j_call: TRBJ1-5; cdr3_aa: CASSIGWQFNQPQHF
v_call: TRBV12-3/TRBV12-4; clone_size: -; j_call: TRBJ1-1; cdr3_aa: CASRGGQASEAFF
v_call: TRBV5-1; clone_size: -; j_call: TRBJ2-1; cdr3_aa: CASSDRTDYNEQFF
v_call: TRBV3-1; clone_size: -; j_call: TRBJ1-1; cdr3_aa: CASSQGTRLVGDTEAFF
v_call: TRBV7-3; clone_size: -; j_call: TRBJ2-7; cdr3_aa: CASSISGGDTYEQYF
v_call: TRBV28; clone_size: -; j_call: TRBJ1-2; cdr3_aa: CASSLNRETYGYTF
v_call: TRBV20-1; clone_size: -; j_call: TRBJ2-1; cdr3_aa: CSARDTASSYNEQFF
v_call: TRBV27; clone_size: -; j_call: TRBJ2-7; cdr3_aa: CASSRQGVSYEQYF
v_call: TRBV9; clone_size: -; j_call: TRBJ2-1; cdr3_aa: CASSVVGGESYNEQFF
v_call: TRBV5-6; clone_size: -; j_call: TRBJ1-6; cdr3_aa: CASRTGTGWSPLHF
v_call: TRBV4-3; clone_size: -; j_call: TRBJ1-2; cdr3_aa: CASSQERGSGGYTF
v_call: TRBV5-1; clone_size: -; j_call: TRBJ2-5; cdr3_aa: CASNGGRGKETQYF
v_call: TRBV14; clone_size: -; j_call: TRBJ1-2; cdr3_aa: CASSQDYAGPNYGYTF
v_call: TRBV20-1; clone_size: -; j_call: TRBJ2-7; cdr3_aa: CSADDDRDSSYEQYF
v_call: TRBV4-3; clone_size: -; j_call: TRBJ2-2; cdr3_aa: CASSPWVGIGELFF
v_call: TRBV7-8; clone_size: -; j_call: TRBJ2-3; cdr3_aa: CASSLVATDLEDTQYF
v_call: TRBV6-2/TRBV6-3; clone_size: -; j_call: TRBJ2-4; cdr3_aa: CASSLRSGRAYDIQYF
v_call: TRBV30; clone_size: -; j_call: TRBJ2-1; cdr3_aa: CAWSLAGGHNEQFF
v_call: TRBV27; clone_size: -; j_call: TRBJ2-1; cdr3_aa: CASSRAGGPFDEQFF
v_call: TRBV6-2/TRBV6-3; clone_size: -; j_call: TRBJ2-1; cdr3_aa: CASSYTEERDLFF
v_call: TRBV4-3; clone_size: -; j_call: TRBJ1-1; cdr3_aa: CASSQDPGTGGTEAFF
v_call: TRBV2; clone_size: -; j_call: TRBJ2-3; cdr3_aa: CASSEGGSRRSTDTQYF
v_call: TRBV29-1; clone_size: -; j_call: TRBJ2-2; cdr3_aa: CSVESTQGAIGELFF
v_call: TRBV27; clone_size: -; j_call: TRBJ2-7; cdr3_aa: CASSLVGGPISYEQYF
v_call: TRBV7-9; clone_size: -; j_call: TRBJ2-2; cdr3_aa: CASSSPSALTSGFNTGELFF
v_call: TRBV7-9; clone_size: -; j_call: TRBJ2-3; cdr3_aa: CASSSTSGRAADTQYF
v_call: TRBV29-1; clone_size: -; j_call: TRBJ2-7; cdr3_aa: CIASTSAYEQYF
v_call: TRBV29-1; clone_size: -; j_call: TRBJ2-2; cdr3_aa: CSVRQGTGELFF
v_call: TRBV7-3; clone_size: -; j_call: TRBJ2-1; cdr3_aa: CASSSRGGPDHNEQFF
v_call: TRBV14; clone_size: medium-sized; j_call: TRBJ2-4; cdr3_aa: CASSRGTSRTKNIQYF
v_call: TRBV3-1; clone_size: -; j_call: TRBJ2-7; cdr3_aa: CASSQGKSPTYEQYF